This T cell receptor beta chain appears in the sequencing data of a study of T cell repertoires in cytomegalovirus infection. About the research overall: HLA-B-restricted CMV epitopes that are well studied were used alongside recently identified HLA-C-restricted ones. Indications of both CMV infection and matching HLA type were provided by public TCR beta signatures. Study-wide results and limits: HLA-C-restricted TCR beta clonotypes specific for CMV led the ex vivo response. Accumulated public TCR beta family frequency recognized individuals carrying CMV together with the relevant HLA.

A remark on this clonotype: Its antigen is unknown.

Germline lookup yields CDR1 SEHNR and CDR2 FQNEAQ (reference sequence). CDR3 length: 15 residues. The trim removed 5 bases at V and 5 bases at J, leaving 6 bases unmatched. TCRdb ran MiXCR on the reads and lists one entry per CDR3 protein. The sample consists of around 230,000 distinct CDR3 sequences, 35% to 40% of them appearing once. This sequence originates from a human donor in good health (CMV status not recorded). Some clones in this sample may be carry-over from other donors' samples. The chain combines TRBV7-9 with TRBJ2-1, with 10 positions matching TRBD2. Sequencing used CD8+ T cells from cultured PBMCs, obtained from culture after CMV antigen stimulation. In nucleotides, the CDR3 is TGTGCCAGCAGCCCTAGCGGGGGAGGAGACAATGAGCAGTTCTTC. It codes for CASSPSGGGDNEQFF. Full variable domain (outside the CDR3, taken from reference TRBV7-9 and TRBJ2-1): DTGVSQNPRHKITKRGQNVTFRCDPISEHNRLYWYRQTLGQGPEFLTYFQNEAQLEKSRLLSDRFSAERPKGSFSTLEIQRTEQGDSAMYLCASSPSGGGDNEQFFGPGTRLTVL.